One sample yielded the 30 T cell receptor beta chains listed below, sequenced in a study of T-cell reconstitution after alpha-beta-depleted transplantation in children. The library targeted TCRbeta and was prepared with unique molecular identifiers. TCRdb used MiXCR to reprocess the PCR reads, holding one entry per CDR3 protein. The table shows approximately 390,000 distinct CDR3 sequences, with around 9.9% occurring only once. Sequenced here: PBMCs from the stem cell graft donor, sampled from the stem cell graft. These receptor sequences come from a human donor who donated a stem cell graft to a child with acute myeloid leukemia.

The chain has TRBV7-2 and TRBJ2-6, with a possible D match to TRBD2 (7 bases). Germline assignment: CDR1 SGHTA and CDR2 FQGNSA. This CDR3 is 17 amino acids long. Trimming took 7 bases from V and 0 from J, leaving 16 bases between them. CDR3 region: CASTKGGGSSGANVLTF. Written as DNA, the CDR3 is TGTGCCAGCACTAAAGGGGGGGGGTCCTCTGGGGCCAACGTCCTGACTTTC.

The chain has TRBV6-6 and TRBJ1-6; D might be TRBD1 (5 bases). Germline V gene lookup returns CDR1 MNHNY and CDR2 SVGAGI (reference sequence). This CDR3 spans 12 amino acids. Trimming took off 11 bases at V and 6 bases at J, with 11 bases between the two ends. This CDR3 reads CAGGEGNSPLHF. The CDR3 nucleotides read TGTGCCGGGGGGGAAGGTAATTCACCCCTCCACTTT.

V is TRBV18 and J is TRBJ2-1; 9 bases align to TRBD1. CDR1 and CDR2 from the germline V gene are KGHSH and LQKENI. The CDR3 length is 15 residues. Germline trimming cut 4 bases from V and 12 bases from J; bases unmatched to any gene: 13. For the CDR3, the DNA is TGTGCCAGCTCACTCGGGACAGGGAATGAGAGGGGGCAGTTCTTC. This encodes CASSLGTGNERGQFF.

The rearrangement joins TRBV5-5 to TRBJ2-5; D unresolved. V dropped 2 bases and J dropped 2 bases, with 7 bases sitting between them. In germline, CDR1 is SGHKS, CDR2 YYEKEE (reference sequence). The CDR3 spans 13 residues. This CDR3 is CASSFYGQETQYF. The CDR3 DNA follows: TGTGCCAGCAGCTTTTACGGTCAAGAGACCCAGTACTTC.

Ten or more counts support this clonotype. V and J are TRBV5-6 and TRBJ2-5, with TRBD1 as a possible D gene (5 bases). The CDR3 loop spans 13 amino acids. Trimming cost V 3 bases and J 7 bases, with 13 bases left between them. Germline CDR1 and CDR2: SGHDT and YYEEEE. The CDR3 region is CASSSTAKLTQYF. The CDR3 nucleotides read TGTGCCAGCAGCTCGACAGCTAAGTTGACCCAGTACTTC.

This clonotype was detected a few times. The chain is built from TRBV5-1 and TRBJ2-7; tentatively, D is TRBD2 (6 bases). Germline values: CDR1 SGHRS, CDR2 YFSETQ. Between the trimmed V and J ends, which lost 0 bases and 7 bases, there was a span of 11 bases. This CDR3 comprises 13 residues. CDR3 region: CASSLASGREQYF. CDR3 nucleotides: TGCGCCAGCAGCTTGGCCTCGGGGAGGGAGCAGTACTTC. The variable domain in full, completed from reference TRBV5-1 and TRBJ2-7, reads KAGVTQTPRYLIKTRGQQVTLSCSPISGHRSVSWYQQTPGQGLQFLFEYFSETQRNKGNFPGRFSGRQFSNSRSEMNVSTLELGDSALYLCASSLASGREQYFGPGTRLTVT.

This clonotype was seen just once. The genes are TRBV6-1 and TRBJ2-2; no clear D. CDR1 is MNHNS, CDR2 SASEGT, per germline. This CDR3 region has 15 residues. V lost 3 bases to trimming and J lost 8 bases, with 16 bases between them. The CDR3 coding sequence is TGTGCCAGCAGTGAGCCCGGGTCGAACCGAGGGGAGCTGTTTTTT. Translation gives CASSEPGSNRGELFF.

This chain joins TRBV6-5 and TRBJ2-4, with a tentative D call TRBD2 (5 bases). The CDR3 is made up of 17 amino acids. V was trimmed by 4 bases and J by 1 base, leaving 17 bases between them. Germline CDR1 reads MNHEY; CDR2 reads SVGAGI. The CDR3 DNA is TGTGCCAGCAGTTCACGCAGGCCAGGACTGGCCAAAAACATTCAGTACTTC. Translation: CASSSRRPGLAKNIQYF.

This clonotype has a handful of counts. The J gene is TRBJ2-1, the V gene TRBV27; tentatively, D is TRBD1 or TRBD2 (6 bases each). The germline CDR1 and CDR2 sequences are MNHEY and SMNVEV (reference sequence). V lost 0 bases, J lost 4 bases, and 13 bases lay in between. CDR3 size: 16 residues. CDR3 DNA: TGTGCCAGCAGTTTATCGCTAGGGGGGTCTTACAATGAGCAGTTCTTC. It encodes CASSLSLGGSYNEQFF.

This clonotype came up many times. The CDR3 DNA is TGCGCCAGCAGCCTAGTACCACTGAGCTCCTACAATGAGCAGTTCTTC. It specifies CASSLVPLSSYNEQFF. V usage is TRBV4-3 and J usage is TRBJ2-1; D remains ambiguous. The CDR3 is 16 amino acids. The germline gives CDR1 LGHNA, CDR2 YSLEER. Trimming pared 4 bases from V and 0 bases from J, leaving 13 bases between.

The V gene is TRBV18, the J gene TRBJ2-2; 7 bases map to TRBD1. Germline lookup yields CDR1 KGHSH and CDR2 LQKENI. V shed 5 bases and J 0 bases; nucleotides not matched to a gene: 6. CDR3 length equals 16 residues. The CDR3 nucleotides are TGTGCCAGCTCAGAAAGGGACAGCGCGAACACCGGGGAGCTGTTTTTT. As protein: CASSERDSANTGELFF. Combining the CDR3 with reference TRBV18 and TRBJ2-2 gives the whole variable domain NAGVMQNPRHLVRRRGQEARLRCSPMKGHSHVYWYRQLPEEGLKFMVYLQKENIIDESGMPKERFSAEFPKEGPSILRIQQVVRGDSAAYFCASSERDSANTGELFFGEGSRLTVL.

This clonotype came up many times. One end of the junction fails to match germline, which may point to a read error. The chain recombines TRBV29-1 with TRBJ2-3; 8 bases fit TRBD2. The CDR3 runs to 13 residues. CDR1 is SQVTM, CDR2 ANQGSEA, per germline. The CDR3, as DNA: TGCAGCGTAGAAGCGGGGGTCACAGATACGCAGTATTTT. As protein: CSVEAGVTDTQYF.

The sample holds a few counts of this clonotype. This sequence joins TRBV5-1 and TRBJ2-2; D gene unclear. Deletions cut 2 bases from V and 5 bases from J, with 7 bases between. Germline V CDR1 and CDR2: SGHRS, YFSETQ. The CDR3 covers 13 residues. Here the CDR3 reads CASSFARTGELFF. As DNA, the CDR3 is TGCGCCAGCAGCTTTGCGCGGACCGGGGAGCTGTTTTTT.

This chain joins TRBV6-1 and TRBJ2-2, with 8 bases that match TRBD2. CDR1 is MNHNS and CDR2 is SASEGT in the germline V gene. The length of the CDR3 is 14 residues. With V trimmed by 11 bases and J by 4 bases, 9 bases remained unmatched. DNA for the CDR3: TGTGCCTGCGGAGGGCTAGCGGGCACCGGGGAGCTGTTTTTT. It translates to CACGGLAGTGELFF.

This clonotype occurred many times. The chain joins TRBV12-3 or TRBV12-4 to TRBJ2-2; 8 nucleotides agree with TRBD1. The CDR3 sequence is 17 residues long. Unmatched junction bases numbered 7, after V lost 4 bases and J lost 0 bases. The DNA for the CDR3 is TGTGCCAGCAGTTCTATCAAGGACAGGGCGAACACCGGGGAGCTGTTTTTT. It encodes CASSSIKDRANTGELFF.

At least ten counts were recorded for this clonotype. V and J are TRBV7-2 and TRBJ2-5, with TRBD1 matching over 8 bases. With 5 bases clipped from V and 4 bases from J, the junction kept 9 bases outside the gene matches. The CDR3 is 15 residues long. Germline V gives CDR1 SGHTA, CDR2 FQGNSA. The CDR3 coding sequence is TGTGCCAGCAGCCCAAGGACAGGGACGGGAGAGACCCAGTACTTC. The encoded protein is CASSPRTGTGETQYF.

Notes on this clonotype: A much larger clone is a single base away; this may be a read error. J is TRBJ2-5 and V is TRBV3-1; TRBD1 agrees at 8 bases. The germline gives CDR1 LGHDT, CDR2 YNNKEL (reference sequence). V lost 0 bases to trimming and J lost 4 bases; unmatched junction nucleotides: 16. CDR3 length: 19 residues. The CDR3 bases are TGTGCCAGCAGCCAAGAAAGGGGAGGACAGGGTAATAGCCCAGAGACCCAGTACTTC. Translation gives CASSQERGGQGNSPETQYF.

The V and J genes are TRBV12-3 or TRBV12-4 and TRBJ2-1; D assignment may be TRBD1 or TRBD2 (5 bases each). V was pared by 4 bases and J by 0 bases, with 13 bases between. The CDR3 runs 16 residues. CDR3 loop: CASSWWGTSSYNEQFF. As DNA, the CDR3 is TGTGCCAGCAGTTGGTGGGGGACGAGCTCCTACAATGAGCAGTTCTTC.

The V gene is TRBV30, the J gene TRBJ1-2; TRBD1 is a possible D gene (6 bases). V lost 0 bases and J lost 8, with 13 bases in between. Germline V gene sequence: CDR1 GTSNPN, CDR2 SVGIG (reference sequence). The CDR3 is 13 residues long. CDR3 DNA sequence: TGTGCCTGGAGTGTACAGGGACGAGGAGGCTACACCTTC. This gives the protein CAWSVQGRGGYTF. Combining the CDR3 with reference TRBV30 and TRBJ1-2 gives the whole variable domain SQTIHQWPATLVQPVGSPLSLECTVEGTSNPNLYWYRQAAGRGLQLLFYSVGIGQISSEVPQNLSASRPQDRQFILSSKKLLLSDSGFYLCAWSVQGRGGYTFGSGTRLTVV.

The sample holds many counts of this clonotype. CDR3 nucleotides: TGCAGTGCCCCCGTCGGATGGGGGGGCACTGAAGCTTTCTTT. This encodes CSAPVGWGGTEAFF. The V call is TRBV20-1, the J call TRBJ1-1; D might be TRBD1 (5 bases). Germline assignment: CDR1 DFQATT and CDR2 SNEGSKA (reference sequence). The CDR3 covers 14 residues. Trimming cost V 6 bases and J 4 bases, with 18 bases left between them.

This clonotype was counted between two and nine times. CDR3 in DNA: TGTGCCACCAGCCCCCAACCGAGGGGCAGGTACCCAGATACGCAGTATTTT. It specifies CATSPQPRGRYPDTQYF. This chain links TRBV15 with TRBJ2-3; D possibly matches TRBD1 or TRBD2 (5 bases each). V lost 5 bases to trimming and J lost 4 bases, with 22 bases between them. Looked up from germline, CDR1 is LNHNV and CDR2 is YYDKDF (reference sequence). The CDR3 contains 17 residues. Full variable domain (missing parts from reference TRBV15 and TRBJ2-3): DAMVIQNPRYQVTQFGKPVTLSCSQTLNHNVMYWYQQKSSQAPKLLFHYYDKDFNNEADTPDNFQSRRPNTSFCFLDIRSPGLGDTAMYLCATSPQPRGRYPDTQYFGPGTRLTVL.

The sample holds a few counts of this clonotype. The chain is built from TRBV7-2 and TRBJ2-2; maybe TRBD2 (5 bases). The CDR3 covers 16 residues. CDR1 is SGHTA and CDR2 is FQGNSA in the germline V gene. Trimming stripped 5 bases from V and 4 bases from J, with 17 bases between. CDR3 in amino acids: CASSPNSLGATGELFF. The CDR3 bases are TGTGCCAGCAGCCCCAACTCACTAGGAGCCACCGGGGAGCTGTTTTTT.

The sample holds a few counts of this clonotype. The rearrangement joins TRBV29-1 to TRBJ1-2, with D perhaps TRBD1 (6 bases). The CDR3 has 14 amino acids. CDR1 is SQVTM and CDR2 is ANQGSEA in the germline V gene. V lost 4 bases and J lost 4, with 16 bases in between. CDR3 coding DNA: TGCAGCGTTGTTTTACAGGGCCATATCTATGGCTACACCTTC. Translated: CSVVLQGHIYGYTF.

This clonotype was detected a few times. This chain links TRBV7-6 with TRBJ2-2; D is unresolved. The CDR3 is 13 residues long. Trimming pared 1 base from V and 10 bases from J, leaving 10 bases between. Germline values: CDR1 SGHVS, CDR2 FNYEAQ. The CDR3 DNA reads as TGTGCCAGCAGCTTAGGAGTGGGATTGGAGCTGTTTTTT. It codes for CASSLGVGLELFF.

This clonotype has more than one count but fewer than ten. The chain is built from TRBV21-1 and TRBJ1-2; the table's D call TRBD1 went unverified against the DNA. TRBV21-1 is given as a pseudogene. The CDR3 is made up of 17 amino acids. The DNA of the CDR3 is TGTGCCAGCAGCGTACATCACAGGGGCGGTGAGGACTATGGCTACACCTTC. Translating gives CASSVHHRGGEDYGYTF.

The V and J genes are TRBV14 and TRBJ2-2; unclear D gene. Germline CDR1 is SGHDN and CDR2 is FVKESK. Trimming removed 0 bases from V and 1 base from J, with 6 bases in between. CDR3 length equals 15 residues. CDR3 sequence reads: CASSQDRVNTGELFF. Here the CDR3 DNA reads TGTGCCAGCAGCCAAGATCGAGTGAACACCGGGGAGCTGTTTTTT. Based on the CDR3 plus reference TRBV14 and TRBJ2-2, the full variable domain is EAGVTQFPSHSVIEKGQTVTLRCDPISGHDNLYWYRRVMGKEIKFLLHFVKESKQDESGMPNNRFLAERTGGTYSTLKVQPAELEDSGVYFCASSQDRVNTGELFFGEGSRLTVL.

The rearrangement links TRBV12-3 or TRBV12-4 to TRBJ1-3; unclear D gene. The V and J ends lost 6 bases and 0 bases respectively, with 12 bases between them. CDR3 size: 15 residues. The DNA of the CDR3 is TGTGCCAGCAGCCATACGCGGGGCTCTGGAAACACCATATATTTT. Translated: CASSHTRGSGNTIYF.

Only a few counts were recorded for this clonotype. This chain joins TRBV5-1 and TRBJ2-5, with 7 bases matching TRBD1. The germline V gene has CDR1 SGHRS and CDR2 YFSETQ. This CDR3 contains 14 residues. The J segment lost 5 bases and the V segment lost 0 bases, leaving 4 bases of the junction unmatched. The CDR3 here is CASSLAGQAETQYF. The CDR3 DNA is TGCGCCAGCAGCTTGGCCGGACAGGCTGAGACCCAGTACTTC.

This clonotype was detected many times. J is TRBJ2-5 and V is TRBV5-1; D unclear. Germline V lookup: CDR1 SGHRS, CDR2 YFSETQ. The CDR3 covers 13 residues. Trimming removed 1 base from V and 3 bases from J, with 7 bases in between. The CDR3: CASSLYSEETQYF. DNA of the CDR3: TGCGCCAGCAGCTTGTACAGCGAAGAGACCCAGTACTTC. Based on the CDR3 plus reference TRBV5-1 and TRBJ2-5, the full variable domain is KAGVTQTPRYLIKTRGQQVTLSCSPISGHRSVSWYQQTPGQGLQFLFEYFSETQRNKGNFPGRFSGRQFSNSRSEMNVSTLELGDSALYLCASSLYSEETQYFGPGTRLLVL.

This clonotype has just a few counts. The chain employs TRBV11-2 and TRBJ2-1, with D perhaps matching TRBD2 (5 bases). V was cut by 5 bases and J by 6 bases, with 26 bases left in between. This CDR3 has 18 residues. Germline V gives CDR1 SGHAT, CDR2 FQNNGV. This CDR3 is CASSPEFFGGRSGNEQFF. CDR3 in DNA: TGTGCCAGCAGCCCTGAGTTTTTCGGTGGGAGAAGTGGCAATGAGCAGTTCTTC.